This T cell receptor (beta chain) came from a study of identical twins. General study points: Models underestimated how often monozygotic twins shared out-of-frame TCR alpha. With beta out-of-frame sequences, excess sharing by twins was weaker. Fewer insertions characterized abundant cord blood beta clonotypes, whereas memory repertoires showed none.

One entry per CDR3 protein results from TCRdb running MiXCR on the 5' RACE reads. The sample carries about 280,000 distinct CDR3 sequences, approximately 8% recorded once. For this clonotype: Its antigen is undetermined.

This same sample was also part of a study on yellow fever vaccine responses in identical twins.

What was sequenced was memory (CD45RO+) T cells sorted from blood. This clonotype was sampled from a young woman in good health.

CDR3 in DNA: TGTGCCAGCGGTAGGGGGACCAATTCACCCCTCCACTTT. It is translated as CASGRGTNSPLHF. This rearrangement joins TRBV6-1 to TRBJ1-6, with D perhaps matching TRBD1 (6 bases). This CDR3 region has 13 residues. Germline V gene sequence: CDR1 MNHNS, CDR2 SASEGT. Trimming pared 8 bases from V and 7 bases from J, leaving 12 bases between.